The clone carrying this TCR beta chain ranks as medium-sized in terms of frequency. Scientists made TCR beta libraries using UMI-labeled 5' RACE. TCRdb reprocessed the 5' RACE reads; each CDR3 protein has one entry and no DNA is given. This repertoire includes about 6,700 distinct CDR3 sequences. TPEX cells, early memory CD8+ T cells with exhausted-like traits, were CCR7+ PD-1+ TIGIT+. Duplicate vials holding some 150,000 sorted CD8+ T cells per subset yielded the RNA. The sample is drawn from a study of human CD8 memory T cell subsets. Germline CDR1 SGHRS, CDR2 YFSETQ. The CDR3 has 14 residues. Material: CD8+ T cells from PBMCs. The sequence came from a human donor in good health. This chain connects TRBV5-1 to TRBJ2-3; TCRdb returns TRBD2, unconfirmable since there is no DNA. CDR3: CASYLAGGTDTQYF.